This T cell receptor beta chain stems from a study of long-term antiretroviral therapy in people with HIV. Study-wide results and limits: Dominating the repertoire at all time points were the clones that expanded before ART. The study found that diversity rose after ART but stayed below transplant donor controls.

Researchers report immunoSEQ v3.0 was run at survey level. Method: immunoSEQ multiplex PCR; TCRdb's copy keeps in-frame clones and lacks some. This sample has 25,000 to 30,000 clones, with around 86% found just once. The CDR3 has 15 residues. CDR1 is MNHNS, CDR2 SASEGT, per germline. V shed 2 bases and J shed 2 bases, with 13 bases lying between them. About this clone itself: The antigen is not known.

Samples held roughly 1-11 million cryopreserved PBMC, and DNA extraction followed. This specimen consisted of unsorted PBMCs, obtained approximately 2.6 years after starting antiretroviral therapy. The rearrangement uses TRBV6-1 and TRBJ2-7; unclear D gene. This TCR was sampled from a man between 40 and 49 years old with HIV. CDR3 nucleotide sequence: TGTGCCAGCAGTGAATGGGCAGGCCCGACCTACGAGCAGTACTTC. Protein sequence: CASSEWAGPTYEQYF.